A single sample is the source of the 29 T cell receptor beta chains below, sequenced in a study of cytomegalovirus exposure and HLA in healthy donors. The PCR had 60 Vbeta and 13 Jbeta primers. Sequenced by immunoSEQ multiplex PCR; TCRdb stores in-frame clones only, minus some. The sample contains about 220,000 clones, more than 75% of which appear only once. The sequenced material came from PBMCs. All receptors come from a woman in her thirties or forties in good health and CMV-seropositive.

The table lists this clone with a few counts. The chain uses TRBV6-1 and TRBJ1-2, with a tentative D call TRBD1 (5 bases). Germline V gene sequence: CDR1 MNHNS, CDR2 SASEGT. V was trimmed by 5 bases and J by 7 bases, leaving 14 bases between them. The CDR3 extends over 13 amino acids. CDR3 sequence reads: CASSRTGGFGYTF. The CDR3 nucleotides read TGTGCCAGCAGTCGAACGGGGGGGTTTGGCTACACCTTC.

This rearrangement joins TRBV10-3 to TRBJ2-6, with TRBD2 as a possible D gene (5 bases). Deletions cut 6 bases from V and 1 base from J, with 16 bases between. CDR1 ENHRY and CDR2 SYGVKD come from the germline V gene. There are 17 residues in the CDR3. The DNA for the CDR3 is TGTGCCATCAGCCCCGTGGGGAGAGGTTCTGGGGCCAACGTCCTGACTTTC. Translation: CAISPVGRGSGANVLTF.

This chain connects TRBV2 to TRBJ1-1; 7 bases are a match to TRBD1. With 8 bases clipped from V and 5 bases from J, the junction kept 11 bases outside the gene matches. The CDR3 is 14 amino acids. Germline V gene sequence: CDR1 SNHLY, CDR2 FYNNEI. CDR3 protein: CASGPRTGGTEAFF. The DNA for the CDR3 is TGTGCCAGCGGCCCCCGGACAGGTGGGACTGAAGCTTTCTTT.

The chain joins TRBV5-6 to TRBJ2-3; weak D call: TRBD1 (5 bases). Deletions cut 6 bases from V and 0 bases from J, with 14 bases between. Germline lookup yields CDR1 SGHDT and CDR2 YYEEEE. The CDR3 extends over 15 amino acids. The CDR3 sequence is CASTRAILSTDTQYF. CDR3 sequence (DNA): TGTGCCAGCACCAGGGCAATCCTTAGCACAGATACGCAGTATTTT.

V gene TRBV29-1 combines with J gene TRBJ2-7; 7 bases are a match to TRBD1. The V gene end was trimmed by 5 bases and the J gene end by 3 bases; junction bases not matched to a gene: 4. The CDR3 has 12 residues. From germline, CDR1 is SQVTM and CDR2 ANQGSEA. The CDR3 protein is CSVSRQGYEQYF. CDR3 bases: TGCAGCGTTTCACGACAGGGCTACGAGCAGTACTTC.

This clone was seen just once. The chain is built from TRBV27 and TRBJ1-1; 11 bases align to TRBD1. The CDR3 runs to 14 residues. The V and J ends lost 3 bases and 11 bases, in that order; junction bases with no gene match: 8. From germline, CDR1 is MNHEY and CDR2 SMNVEV (reference sequence). The CDR3: CASSFDWTGGAAFF. In DNA form, the CDR3 reads TGTGCCAGCAGTTTCGATTGGACAGGGGGCGCGGCTTTCTTT.

The chain is built from TRBV6-5 and TRBJ1-1; possibly TRBD1 for D (5 bases). Trimming left V 2 bases short and J 5 bases short, with 15 bases between. The CDR3 loop spans 15 amino acids. The germline gives CDR1 MNHEY, CDR2 SVGAGI. The CDR3 sequence: CASSYDLTRETEAFF. DNA for the CDR3: TGTGCCAGCAGTTACGACCTTACCAGGGAAACTGAAGCTTTCTTT.

Comment on this clone: An end of the junction does not agree with germline; a read error may underlie this. This rearrangement joins TRBV28 to TRBJ1-2, with TRBD1 matching 7 bases. Germline V lookup: CDR1 MDHEN, CDR2 SYDVKM. CDR3 length equals 13 residues. This CDR3 reads CASSRTGERGCTF. CDR3 DNA: TGTGCCAGCAGCAGAACAGGGGAGAGGGGCTGCACCTTC.

This clone turned up a few times. V usage is TRBV7-2 and J usage is TRBJ1-1; no definite D call. This CDR3 comprises 14 residues. The germline CDR1 and CDR2 sequences are SGHTA and FQGNSA. Trimming removed 1 base from V and 0 bases from J, with 6 bases in between. The CDR3 sequence is CASSLDTVNTEAFF. In DNA form, the CDR3 reads TGTGCCAGCAGCTTAGACACCGTGAACACTGAAGCTTTCTTT.

This sequence joins TRBV2 and TRBJ2-1; 9 bases are a match to TRBD2. Germline V gives CDR1 SNHLY, CDR2 FYNNEI. V trimming: 3 bases; J trimming: 10 bases; junction bases outside the gene matches: 10. There are 15 residues in the CDR3. As DNA, the CDR3 is TGTGCCAGCAGTGAGGGGCGGGGGGGCACATCCGAGCAGTTCTTC. Translating gives CASSEGRGGTSEQFF. Looking up the rest from reference TRBV2 and TRBJ2-1 gives the full variable domain: EPEVTQTPSHQVTQMGQEVILRCVPISNHLYFYWYRQILGQKVEFLVSFYNNEISEKSEIFDDQFSVERPDGSNFTLKIRSTKLEDSAMYFCASSEGRGGTSEQFFGPGTRLTVL.

This chain joins TRBV9 and TRBJ2-3; 8 nucleotides line up with TRBD2. V dropped 4 bases and J dropped 2; count of bases not matched to a gene: 9. Germline assignment: CDR1 SGDLS and CDR2 YYNGEE. This CDR3 contains 16 residues. CDR3 sequence: CASSIGGGLDTDTQYF. CDR3 coding DNA: TGTGCCAGCAGCATCGGGGGGGGCCTTGACACAGATACGCAGTATTTT.

The rearrangement uses TRBV4-2 and TRBJ2-1; 10 bases agree with TRBD2. The CDR3 spans 15 residues. The V gene end was trimmed by 3 bases and the J gene end by 7 bases; junction bases not matched to a gene: 6. Germline V gene lookup returns CDR1 LGHNA and CDR2 YNFKEQ. In DNA, the CDR3 is TGTGCCAGCAGCCAGAGCGGGGGGGCCGTTAATGAGCAGTTCTTC. It translates to CASSQSGGAVNEQFF.

Only a few counts were recorded for this clone. V is TRBV7-9 and J is TRBJ2-1; 8 bases fit TRBD2. The CDR3 is 15 amino acids. Per the germline V gene, CDR1 is SEHNR and CDR2 is FQNEAQ (reference sequence). V lost 5 bases to trimming and J lost 3 bases; unmatched junction nucleotides: 6. CDR3 nucleotides: TGTGCCAGCAGCCAAGGACTAGCTAACTACAATGAGCAGTTCTTC. Protein sequence: CASSQGLANYNEQFF.

The chain employs TRBV4-3 and TRBJ1-1; D may be TRBD1 (5 bases). The V end lost 0 bases, the J end lost 6 bases, and 14 bases lay between the germline ends. The germline V gene has CDR1 LGHNA and CDR2 YSLEER. This CDR3 is built from 15 residues. The CDR3 is CASSQDYGGGSEAFF. The CDR3, as DNA: TGCGCCAGCAGCCAAGACTACGGGGGTGGTTCTGAAGCTTTCTTT.

The J gene is TRBJ1-1, the V gene TRBV29-1, with 8 positions matching TRBD1. The CDR3 covers 13 residues. The germline V gene has CDR1 SQVTM and CDR2 ANQGSEA. The trim removed 2 bases at V and 1 base at J, leaving 0 bases unmatched. Here the CDR3 reads CSVETGGNTEAFF. CDR3 nucleotides: TGCAGCGTTGAAACAGGGGGGAACACTGAAGCTTTCTTT. Full variable domain (missing parts from reference TRBV29-1 and TRBJ1-1): SAVISQKPSRDICQRGTSLTIQCQVDSQVTMMFWYRQQPGQSLTLIATANQGSEATYESGFVIDKFPISRPNLTFSTLTVSNMSPEDSSIYLCSVETGGNTEAFFGQGTRLTVV.

With regard to this clone: The same CDR3 also results from other DNA sequences found in this sample. The chain uses TRBV7-2 and TRBJ1-1; TRBD1 aligns across 7 bases. The CDR3 loop spans 15 amino acids. The ends lost 1 base at V and 1 base at J; junction bases unmatched: 3. CDR1 and CDR2 (germline): SGHTA, FQGNSA. CDR3 amino acids: CASSLVGGSNTEAFF. DNA for the CDR3: TGTGCCAGCAGCTTAGTAGGGGGCTCGAACACTGAAGCTTTCTTT.

This clone came up a few times. The chain carries TRBV5-4 and TRBJ1-4, with TRBD1 identical over 7 bases. CDR1 and CDR2 (germline): SGHNT, YYREEE (reference sequence). The V segment lost 4 bases and the J segment 5 bases; nucleotides outside the gene matches: 5. The CDR3 is 14 residues long. The CDR3 DNA is TGTGCCAGCAGCCTCCCGGGACAGAATGAAAAACTGTTTTTT. This translates into CASSLPGQNEKLFF.

The J gene is TRBJ2-1, the V gene TRBV10-2; 14 positions match TRBD2. The CDR3 runs to 16 residues. In germline, CDR1 is WSHSY, CDR2 SAAADI. J lost 5 bases, V lost 2 bases, and 2 bases had no gene match. The CDR3 DNA follows: TGCGCCAGCAGTGAGCGGGGACTAGCGGGAGACAATGAGCAGTTCTTC. It translates to CASSERGLAGDNEQFF.

The chain carries TRBV5-1 and TRBJ2-3; 10 nucleotides agree with TRBD2. The trim removed 3 bases at V and 6 bases at J, leaving 10 bases unmatched. The CDR3 is 16 residues long. Germline V gene sequence: CDR1 SGHRS, CDR2 YFSETQ. The CDR3 loop reads CASSSLAGVGGDTQYF. CDR3 nucleotides: TGCGCCAGCAGCTCTCTAGCGGGAGTTGGTGGGGATACGCAGTATTTT. Full variable domain (rest looked up from reference TRBV5-1 and TRBJ2-3): KAGVTQTPRYLIKTRGQQVTLSCSPISGHRSVSWYQQTPGQGLQFLFEYFSETQRNKGNFPGRFSGRQFSNSRSEMNVSTLELGDSALYLCASSSLAGVGGDTQYFGPGTRLTVL.

The V gene is TRBV18, the J gene TRBJ2-3; D call uncertain. The ends were cut back, 6 bases at V and 2 bases at J, with 18 bases in the middle. Germline V CDR1 and CDR2: KGHSH, LQKENI. The CDR3 has 16 amino acids. The CDR3 DNA sequence: TGTGCCAGCTCGGTTTACGTTGGGCAACTCACAGATACGCAGTATTTT. Translated: CASSVYVGQLTDTQYF.

The chain combines TRBV6-5 with TRBJ1-5; no definite D call. Germline V gene lookup returns CDR1 MNHEY and CDR2 SVGAGI. The CDR3 is made up of 13 amino acids. Trimming stripped 2 bases from V and 5 bases from J, with 7 bases between. CDR3 sequence (DNA): TGTGCCAGCAGTTACGGCCCGCATCAGCCCCAGCATTTT. This translates into CASSYGPHQPQHF.

The genes are TRBV11-2 and TRBJ2-7, with D possibly matching TRBD1 (5 bases). The germline V and J ends were trimmed by 5 bases and 5 bases, with 13 bases remaining between them. Germline V gives CDR1 SGHAT, CDR2 FQNNGV. The CDR3 is made up of 13 amino acids. CDR3 nucleotides: TGTGCCAGCAGCCGACCAGGGTGGAACGAGCAGTACTTC. Translating it yields CASSRPGWNEQYF.

The rearrangement uses TRBV9 and TRBJ1-2; TRBD1 matches at 11 bases. V lost 3 bases and J lost 8; bases outside the gene matches: 9. This CDR3 has 15 residues. CDR1 SGDLS and CDR2 YYNGEE come from the germline V gene. The CDR3 here is CASSAGQGAIVGYTF. CDR3 sequence (DNA): TGTGCCAGCAGCGCCGGACAGGGGGCAATAGTGGGCTACACCTTC.

The chain joins TRBV9 to TRBJ2-3; TRBD2 agrees at 10 bases. With 4 bases clipped from V and 4 bases from J, the junction kept 6 bases outside the gene matches. Germline values: CDR1 SGDLS, CDR2 YYNGEE. This CDR3 is built from 15 residues. The CDR3 bases are TGTGCCAGCAGCTTCCGTAGCGGGGGGTCAGATACGCAGTATTTT. Protein sequence: CASSFRSGGSDTQYF. The variable domain in full, with the rest retrieved from reference TRBV9 and TRBJ2-3, is DSGVTQTPKHLITATGQRVTLRCSPRSGDLSVYWYQQSLDQGLQFLIQYYNGEERAKGNILERFSAQQFPDLHSELNLSSLELGDSALYFCASSFRSGGSDTQYFGPGTRLTVL.

The genes are TRBV6-5 and TRBJ1-4, with D perhaps TRBD1 (6 bases). V was cut by 7 bases and J by 7 bases, with 10 bases left in between. The CDR3 is 12 residues long. CDR1 MNHEY and CDR2 SVGAGI come from the germline V gene. This chain's CDR3 is CASKGEGEKLFF. The CDR3 nucleotides are TGTGCCAGCAAGGGGGAGGGTGAAAAACTGTTTTTT.

V gene TRBV14 combines with J gene TRBJ2-7; weak D call: TRBD2 (6 bases). With 4 bases removed from V and 5 bases from J, the gap between germline ends came to 15 bases. The CDR3 is made up of 14 amino acids. Germline CDR1 and CDR2: SGHDN and FVKESK. CDR3 protein: CASSPRRTSHEQYF. CDR3 coding DNA: TGTGCCAGCAGCCCCCGCCGCACTAGCCACGAGCAGTACTTC.

The rearrangement joins TRBV19 to TRBJ2-7, with a tentative D call TRBD2 (5 bases). The germline V gene has CDR1 LNHDA and CDR2 SQIVND (reference sequence). Between the trimmed V and J ends, which lost 6 bases and 0 bases, there was a span of 12 bases. CDR3 length: 14 residues. CDR3 residues: CASSPAADSYEQYF. The CDR3 DNA follows: TGTGCCAGTAGCCCCGCAGCGGACTCCTACGAGCAGTACTTC.

This chain connects TRBV19 to TRBJ1-6, with 7 nucleotides matching TRBD1. With 6 bases clipped from V and 7 bases from J, the junction kept 6 bases outside the gene matches. This CDR3 has 14 amino acids. CDR1 is LNHDA and CDR2 is SQIVND in the germline V gene (reference sequence). The CDR3 region has the DNA TGTGCCAGTAGACCGGGACAGACAAATTCACCCCTCCACTTT. It is translated as CASRPGQTNSPLHF.

V and J are TRBV11-1 and TRBJ2-1, with D possibly TRBD1 on 5 matching bases. CDR3 length: 15 residues. Trimming took 2 bases from V and 0 from J, leaving 8 bases between them. Per germline, CDR1 SGHAT and CDR2 FQDESV (reference sequence). The CDR3 loop reads CASSLTGYSYNEQFF. CDR3 nucleotide sequence: TGTGCCAGCAGCTTAACAGGCTACTCCTACAATGAGCAGTTCTTC.